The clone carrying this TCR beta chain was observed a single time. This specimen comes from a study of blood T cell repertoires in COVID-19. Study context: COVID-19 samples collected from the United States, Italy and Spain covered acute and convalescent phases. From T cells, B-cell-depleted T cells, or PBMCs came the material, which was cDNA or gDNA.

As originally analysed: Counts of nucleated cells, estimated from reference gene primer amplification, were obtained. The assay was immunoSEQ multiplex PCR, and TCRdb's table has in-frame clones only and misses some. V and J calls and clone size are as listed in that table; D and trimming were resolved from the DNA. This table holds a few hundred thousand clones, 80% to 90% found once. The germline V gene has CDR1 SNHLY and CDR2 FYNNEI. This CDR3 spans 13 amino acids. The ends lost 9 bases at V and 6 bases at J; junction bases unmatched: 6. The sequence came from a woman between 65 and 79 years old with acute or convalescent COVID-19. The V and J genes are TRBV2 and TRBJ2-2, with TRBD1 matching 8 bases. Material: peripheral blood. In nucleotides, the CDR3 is TGTGCCAGTGACAGGGGCCAGGCCGGGGAGCTGTTTTTT. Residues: CASDRGQAGELFF.